The entry that follows covers one T cell receptor (beta chain) sequence. Germline V gene lookup returns CDR1 SGDLS and CDR2 YYNGEE. CDR3 length: 15 amino acids. Trimming pared 1 base from V and 2 bases from J, leaving 11 bases between. The data were produced by immunoSEQ multiplex PCR, yet TCRdb's version contains in-frame clones alone and is incomplete. Among 7,500 to 10,000 clones listed, around nine tenths were seen once. The sample is drawn from a study of blood T cell dynamics during melanoma immunotherapy. Described time point: week 3, after first cycle of checkpoint inhibitor. Samples come from before therapy and from week 3 after the first blockade cycle. At 12 weeks after first infusion, RECIST 1.1 defined response for most patients.

The clonotype was recovered from a human donor with melanoma. Sample: blood, taken from a patient treated with checkpoint blockade. The V call is TRBV9, the J call TRBJ2-3; tentative D call: TRBD2 (6 bases). CDR3 loop: CASSVYGGSTDTQYF. The CDR3 DNA follows: TGTGCCAGCAGCGTATACGGGGGATCCACAGATACGCAGTATTTT.